Following are 22 T cell receptor beta chains from one sample sequenced in a study of shared clonotypes between healthy human individuals. CD8 cells regarded as naive lacked CD45RO, were positively chosen for CCR7, and omitted terminally differentiated effector memory CD45RA+ cells. Clones were sequenced by immunoSEQ multiplex PCR, and TCRdb holds only the in-frame ones, with some missing. The profile covers around 600,000 clones, with 85% to 95% appearing a single time and about 0.11% taken by the ten largest. Sequencing was carried out using naive CD8+ T cells sorted from blood. The receptors here all came from a woman aged 25-40 years in good health.

As regards this clone: The same CDR3 is also encoded by other DNA sequences in this sample. This chain uses TRBV27 with TRBJ2-1; 7 bases agree with TRBD2. There are 13 residues in the CDR3. Germline V gene sequence: CDR1 MNHEY, CDR2 SMNVEV (reference sequence). Trimming took 2 bases from V and 7 from J; bases not matched to a gene: 2. As DNA, the CDR3 is TGTGCCAGCAGTTTAGTGGGAGGGAATGAGCAGTTCTTC. Translated, it gives CASSLVGGNEQFF.

CDR3 protein: CASSYTLYEQYF. CDR3 in DNA: TGTGCCAGCAGTTACACCCTCTACGAGCAGTACTTC. The gene calls are TRBV6-5 and TRBJ2-7; D is unresolved. Per germline, CDR1 MNHEY and CDR2 SVGAGI. The V end lost 2 bases, the J end lost 3 bases, and 5 bases lay between the germline ends. The CDR3 contains 12 residues.

The chain has TRBV27 and TRBJ2-7, with no clear D. V lost 5 bases and J 0 bases, leaving 11 bases between the germline ends. Germline V gives CDR1 MNHEY, CDR2 SMNVEV (reference sequence). The CDR3 has 14 residues. The DNA of the CDR3 is TGTGCCAGCAGTCTCGACGTGAGCTCCTACGAGCAGTACTTC. Protein sequence: CASSLDVSSYEQYF.

The CDR3 reads CASIFTEAFF. The CDR3 DNA sequence: TGTGCCAGCATCTTCACTGAAGCTTTCTTT. The J gene is TRBJ1-1, the V gene TRBV6-1; D not resolved. Germline V gene data show CDR1 as MNHNS and CDR2 as SASEGT. Trimming removed 7 bases from V and 4 bases from J, with 4 bases in between. The CDR3 consists of 10 residues.

This chain uses TRBV6-5 with TRBJ1-1; weak D call: TRBD1 (6 bases). CDR1 is MNHEY and CDR2 is SVGAGI in the germline V gene. The CDR3 contains 12 residues. V lost 6 bases and J lost 5, with 10 bases in between. CDR3 coding DNA: TGTGCCAGCAGCAACAGGGCGACTGAAGCTTTCTTT. This encodes CASSNRATEAFF.

This clone was counted a few times. In the same sample, other DNA sequences code for this CDR3. This chain connects TRBV2 to TRBJ1-2; 9 bases align to TRBD1. V dropped 5 bases and J dropped 4; count of bases not matched to a gene: 2. Per germline, CDR1 SNHLY and CDR2 FYNNEI. CDR3 length: 13 amino acids. CDR3 region: CASSTTGGYGYTF. CDR3 DNA sequence: TGTGCCAGCAGTACGACAGGGGGCTATGGCTACACCTTC.

The gene calls are TRBV27 and TRBJ1-4; TRBD1 matches 8 bases. Trimming removed 3 bases from V and 7 bases from J; junction bases left unmatched: 7. The CDR3 has 15 amino acids. The V gene's germline CDR1 is MNHEY and CDR2 SMNVEV (reference sequence). The CDR3 sequence: CASSFLGTGSEKLFF. The CDR3 DNA is TGTGCCAGCAGTTTTCTCGGGACAGGTTCTGAAAAACTGTTTTTT.

V gene TRBV27 combines with J gene TRBJ1-2; D perhaps matches TRBD1 (5 bases). This CDR3 comprises 15 residues. Germline CDR1 and CDR2: MNHEY and SMNVEV (reference sequence). With 3 bases removed from V and 8 bases from J, the gap between germline ends came to 19 bases. The CDR3 nucleotides read TGTGCCAGCAGTTTGCTCGCTGGTCGGGGCGAGGGCTACACCTTC. Translated: CASSLLAGRGEGYTF.

V and J are TRBV11-2 and TRBJ2-5; TRBD2 aligns across 14 bases. Trimming removed 1 base from V and 5 bases from J; junction bases left unmatched: 6. The CDR3 contains 17 residues. CDR1 and CDR2 from the germline V gene are SGHAT and FQNNGV. This CDR3 reads CASSLGQGLAGEETQYF. DNA for the CDR3: TGTGCCAGCAGCTTAGGTCAGGGACTAGCGGGAGAGGAGACCCAGTACTTC.

This clone has a single count. The rearrangement joins TRBV6-1 to TRBJ2-7; D tentatively fits TRBD1 or TRBD2 (5 bases each). The CDR3 extends over 15 amino acids. Germline CDR1 and CDR2: MNHNS and SASEGT. Trimming took 4 bases from V and 1 from J, leaving 14 bases between them. CDR3 protein: CASSVGTAQSYEQYF. As DNA, the CDR3 is TGTGCCAGCAGTGTTGGGACGGCGCAGTCCTACGAGCAGTACTTC.

The V gene is TRBV5-6, the J gene TRBJ2-2; D call uncertain. V was trimmed by 3 bases and J by 3 bases, leaving 9 bases between them. This CDR3 is 14 amino acids long. From germline, CDR1 is SGHDT and CDR2 YYEEEE. As DNA, the CDR3 is TGTGCCAGCAGCTGGGGATGGGACACCGGGGAGCTGTTTTTT. It encodes CASSWGWDTGELFF.

The CDR3 DNA sequence: TGTGCCAGCAGCAGCCGGGGACAGGGAATCTATGGCTACACCTTC. This gives the protein CASSSRGQGIYGYTF. J is TRBJ1-2 and V is TRBV13, with 9 bases lining up with TRBD1. Germline V CDR1 and CDR2: PRHDT, FYEKMQ (reference sequence). With V trimmed by 5 bases and J by 4 bases, 8 bases remained unmatched. The CDR3 totals 15 residues.

The chain couples TRBV27 to TRBJ1-4; unclear D gene. Germline V gene lookup returns CDR1 MNHEY and CDR2 SMNVEV (reference sequence). The CDR3 totals 13 residues. Between the trimmed V and J ends, which lost 3 bases and 8 bases, there was a span of 10 bases. The CDR3, as DNA: TGTGCCAGCAGTTTGCAGACCAACGAAAAACTGTTTTTT. Its protein product is CASSLQTNEKLFF.

The chain couples TRBV28 to TRBJ2-7; TRBD1 aligns across 8 bases. J lost 2 bases, V lost 4 bases, and 13 bases had no gene match. CDR1 MDHEN and CDR2 SYDVKM come from the germline V gene. The CDR3 runs to 17 residues. The CDR3 protein is CASSSGNLDRGAYEQYF. In nucleotides, the CDR3 is TGTGCCAGCAGTTCGGGGAATCTTGACAGGGGAGCCTACGAGCAGTACTTC.

This clone occurred once. The chain couples TRBV5-1 to TRBJ2-7; D is perhaps TRBD1 (6 bases). This CDR3 comprises 12 residues. V lost 4 bases and J lost 7, with 12 bases in between. CDR1 SGHRS and CDR2 YFSETQ come from the germline V gene. This CDR3 is CASSQPGVEQYF. Written as DNA, the CDR3 is TGCGCCAGCAGCCAACCAGGGGTTGAGCAGTACTTC.

CDR3 sequence reads: CASSLEGSYNSPLHF. DNA of the CDR3: TGCGCCAGCAGCTTGGAGGGGTCCTATAATTCACCCCTCCACTTT. The chain couples TRBV5-1 to TRBJ1-6; weak D call: TRBD1 (5 bases). The CDR3 has 15 amino acids. Deletions cut 0 bases from V and 1 base from J, with 5 bases between. CDR1 SGHRS and CDR2 YFSETQ come from the germline V gene.

CDR3 DNA: TGTGCCAGCAGTGACTCAAGCCGAAACACCATATATTTT. Its protein product is CASSDSSRNTIYF. The chain couples TRBV2 to TRBJ1-3; D gene uncertain. The CDR3 has 13 amino acids. Looked up from germline, CDR1 is SNHLY and CDR2 is FYNNEI. V was shortened by 3 bases and J by 5 bases, with 8 bases between the two germline ends.

The chain links TRBV4-1 to TRBJ2-1; 8 positions agree with TRBD2. V shed 4 bases, J shed 10 bases, and the junction held 15 bases outside the gene matches. The germline gives CDR1 MGHRA, CDR2 YSYEKL. This CDR3 is built from 16 residues. The CDR3: CASSPLPAGAPREQFF. In DNA, the CDR3 is TGCGCCAGCAGCCCGCTCCCAGCGGGAGCCCCCCGCGAGCAGTTCTTC.

The rearrangement uses TRBV2 and TRBJ2-1; D ambiguous. CDR1 SNHLY and CDR2 FYNNEI come from the germline V gene. V gave up 6 bases and J gave up 1 base, with 10 bases separating them. The CDR3 has 14 amino acids. The CDR3 DNA reads TGTGCCAGCAGCCAGATAGGATCCTACAATGAGCAGTTCTTC. Its translation is CASSQIGSYNEQFF.

J is TRBJ2-1 and V is TRBV27; D is perhaps TRBD1 or TRBD2 (5 bases each). This CDR3 comprises 13 residues. Trimming stripped 5 bases from V and 7 bases from J, with 12 bases between. Germline CDR1 is MNHEY and CDR2 is SMNVEV (reference sequence). The CDR3 loop reads CASSLGEWNEQFF. The CDR3 DNA reads as TGTGCCAGCAGTCTGGGGGAGTGGAATGAGCAGTTCTTC.

The J gene is TRBJ1-6, the V gene TRBV5-1; D gene uncertain. The V end lost 7 bases, the J end lost 7 bases, and 15 bases lay between the germline ends. The CDR3 covers 14 residues. Looked up from germline, CDR1 is SGHRS and CDR2 is YFSETQ. CDR3 residues: CASCCNLDNSPLHF. The CDR3 DNA reads TGCGCCAGCTGTTGTAATCTCGACAATTCACCCCTCCACTTT.

This chain uses TRBV5-4 with TRBJ2-1; 9 bases are a match to TRBD2. CDR1 is SGHNT and CDR2 is YYREEE in the germline V gene (reference sequence). The V and J ends lost 3 bases and 0 bases, in that order; junction bases with no gene match: 7. The CDR3 contains 17 residues. The CDR3 DNA reads as TGTGCCAGCAGCTGGCGGACTAGCGCTAGCTCCTACAATGAGCAGTTCTTC. Its protein product is CASSWRTSASSYNEQFF.